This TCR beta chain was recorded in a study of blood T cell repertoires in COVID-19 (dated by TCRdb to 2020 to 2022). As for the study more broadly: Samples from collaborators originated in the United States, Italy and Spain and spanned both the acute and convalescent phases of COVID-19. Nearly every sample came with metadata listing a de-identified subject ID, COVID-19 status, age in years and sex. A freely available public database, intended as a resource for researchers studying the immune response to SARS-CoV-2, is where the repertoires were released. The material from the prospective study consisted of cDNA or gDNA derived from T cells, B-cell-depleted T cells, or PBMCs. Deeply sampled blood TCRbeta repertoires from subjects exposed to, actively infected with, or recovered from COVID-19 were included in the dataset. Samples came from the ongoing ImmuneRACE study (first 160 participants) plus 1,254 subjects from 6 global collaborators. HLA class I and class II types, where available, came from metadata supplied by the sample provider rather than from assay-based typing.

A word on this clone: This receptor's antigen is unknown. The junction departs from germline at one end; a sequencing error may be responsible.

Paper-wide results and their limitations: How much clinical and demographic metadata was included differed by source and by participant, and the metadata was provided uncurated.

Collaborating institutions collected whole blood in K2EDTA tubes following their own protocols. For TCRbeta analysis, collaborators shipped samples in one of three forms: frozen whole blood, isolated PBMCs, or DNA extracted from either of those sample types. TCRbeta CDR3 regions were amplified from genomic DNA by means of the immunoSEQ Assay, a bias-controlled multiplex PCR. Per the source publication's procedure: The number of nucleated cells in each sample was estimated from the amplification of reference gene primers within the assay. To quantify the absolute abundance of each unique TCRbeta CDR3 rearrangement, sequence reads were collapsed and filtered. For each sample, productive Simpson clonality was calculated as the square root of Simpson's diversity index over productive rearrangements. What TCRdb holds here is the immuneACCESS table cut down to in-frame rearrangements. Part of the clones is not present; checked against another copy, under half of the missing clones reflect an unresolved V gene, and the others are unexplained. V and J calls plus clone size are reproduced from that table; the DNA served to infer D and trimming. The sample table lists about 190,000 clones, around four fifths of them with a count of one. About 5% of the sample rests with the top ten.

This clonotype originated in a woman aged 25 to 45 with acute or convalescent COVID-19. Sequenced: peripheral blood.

The DNA is as follows: TGTGCCAGCAGCCAAGATCTTGGGGACAGGGTCGGTATCTTT. Its coded protein is CASSQDLGDRVGIF. This receptor chain uses TRBV3-1 (or the pseudogene TRBV3-2) and TRBJ1-1; the junction holds 9 bases that match TRBD1. The germline V gene (reference sequence) gives CDR1 as LGHDT and CDR2 as YNNKEL. Including the terminal cysteine and phenylalanine, the CDR3 comprises 14 residues. The DNA shown is the 42-base CDR3, in frame from base 1.